This T cell receptor beta chain was sequenced in a study of T cells in Graves' hyperthyroidism and ophthalmopathy. V gave up 2 bases and J gave up 4 bases, with 8 bases separating them. The CDR3 length is 13 residues. In germline, CDR1 is LNHNV, CDR2 YYDKDF (reference sequence). The source material, RNA transcripts, was used to amplify TCR beta CDR3 regions. HTBI primers were used for first-round RT-PCR of the TCR CDR3. Each CDR3 protein gets one entry after TCRdb re-called the multiplex PCR reads with MiXCR. The sample includes a few hundred thousand distinct CDR3 sequences, 46% of them seen just once. A few counts support this clonotype.

The sample was peripheral blood or thyroid tissue (not recorded which). The sequence was obtained from an adult woman with Graves' disease, either hyperthyroidism or ophthalmopathy (not recorded which). The genes are TRBV15 and TRBJ1-1; weak D call: TRBD1 (5 bases). The CDR3 coding sequence is TGTGCCACCAGCAGACCCAGGGCCACTGAAGCTTTCTTT. Translated, it gives CATSRPRATEAFF.